The next 24 T cell receptor beta chains were all read from a single sample in a study of spatial heterogeneity in lung cancer. Time point indicated: sample taken at primary tumor resection. TCRdb re-called the 5' RACE reads with MiXCR, one entry per CDR3 protein. The data contain 75,000 or so distinct CDR3 sequences, under 8.5% of them singletons. Sequences were derived from PBMCs, sampled at surgery. The receptors originated from a male donor with early-stage non-small cell lung cancer.

In its sample, this clonotype was seen many times. The rearrangement uses TRBV19 and TRBJ2-5; 10 bases fit TRBD1. Germline V lookup: CDR1 LNHDA, CDR2 SQIVND (reference sequence). The CDR3 runs 15 residues. Trimming cost V 5 bases and J 2 bases; bases outside gene matches: 5. The CDR3 here is CASSGTGVYQETQYF. In DNA, the CDR3 is TGTGCCAGTAGTGGGACAGGGGTTTATCAAGAGACCCAGTACTTC.

For this clonotype: This could be a read error, since a much larger clone is one nucleotide away. The chain links TRBV4-2 to TRBJ2-5; tentatively, D is TRBD2 (5 bases). Germline loops: CDR1 LGHNA, CDR2 YNFKEQ. The CDR3 totals 15 residues. With 2 bases removed from V and 1 base from J, the gap between germline ends came to 11 bases. The CDR3 protein is CASSQRRNSQETQYF. Written as DNA, the CDR3 is TGTGCCAGCAGCCAAAGGAGGAACAGCCAAGAGACCCAGTACTTC.

This clonotype was counted many times. The rearrangement uses TRBV29-1 and TRBJ2-7; D remains ambiguous. V shed 4 bases and J shed 5 bases, with 15 bases lying between them. This CDR3 has 13 amino acids. From germline, CDR1 is SQVTM and CDR2 ANQGSEA. The DNA of the CDR3 is TGCAGCGTTGCTAGGACCTCCCTCGACGAGCAGTACTTC. It codes for CSVARTSLDEQYF.

This clonotype appeared many times. DNA for the CDR3: TGTGCCAGCAGCTTTTCGGGGATAAAAGTGCAGTACTTC. Protein product: CASSFSGIKVQYF. J is TRBJ2-7 and V is TRBV11-1; D perhaps matches TRBD2 (5 bases). Per germline, CDR1 SGHAT and CDR2 FQDESV (reference sequence). The CDR3 runs 13 residues. Deletions cut 3 bases from V and 9 bases from J, with 15 bases between. The full variable domain, with the rest looked up from reference TRBV11-1 and TRBJ2-7, is EAEVAQSPRYKITEKSQAVAFWCDPISGHATLYWYRQILGQGPELLVQFQDESVVDDSQLPKDRFSAERLKGVDSTLKIQPAELGDSAMYLCASSFSGIKVQYFGPGTRLTVT.

The chain carries TRBV20-1 and TRBJ2-7; D is unresolved. The V and J ends lost 6 bases and 2 bases respectively, with 14 bases between them. The CDR3 is 13 amino acids. Germline V gene sequence: CDR1 DFQATT, CDR2 SNEGSKA (reference sequence). CDR3 loop: CSASRTGTYEQYF. The CDR3 DNA reads TGCAGTGCCTCAAGGACCGGAACCTACGAGCAGTACTTC.

This clonotype was detected only a few times. The chain is built from TRBV27 and TRBJ1-5; 10 nucleotides align to TRBD1. Germline assignment: CDR1 MNHEY and CDR2 SMNVEV (reference sequence). The V and J ends lost 6 bases and 6 bases, in that order; junction bases with no gene match: 8. CDR3 length: 15 residues. CDR3 protein: CASRSTGGLGQPQHF. The DNA for the CDR3 is TGTGCCAGCAGGTCGACAGGGGGCCTCGGTCAGCCCCAGCATTTT.

There are many counts of this clonotype. This chain's CDR3 is CASSLTSGDNEQFF. The CDR3 region has the DNA TGTGCCAGCAGCTTGACTAGCGGCGACAATGAGCAGTTCTTC. The chain recombines TRBV11-2 with TRBJ2-1; 9 bases fit TRBD2. This CDR3 is built from 14 residues. Germline V gene data show CDR1 as SGHAT and CDR2 as FQNNGV. Trimming cost V 3 bases and J 5 bases; bases outside gene matches: 2. The complete variable domain, with remaining parts taken from reference TRBV11-2 and TRBJ2-1, reads EAGVAQSPRYKIIEKRQSVAFWCNPISGHATLYWYQQILGQGPKLLIQFQNNGVVDDSQLPKDRFSAERLKGVDSTLKIQPAKLEDSAVYLCASSLTSGDNEQFFGPGTRLTVL.

This clonotype was recorded many times. This chain connects TRBV7-9 to TRBJ2-7, with D possibly matching TRBD1 (6 bases). The germline CDR1 and CDR2 sequences are SEHNR and FQNEAQ (reference sequence). Trimming removed 5 bases from V and 2 bases from J, with 13 bases in between. The CDR3 has 14 amino acids. The CDR3 protein is CASSDTGSPYEQYF. The CDR3 DNA reads as TGTGCCAGCAGCGACACAGGGTCCCCCTACGAGCAGTACTTC.

This clonotype was picked up many times. This chain connects TRBV4-3 to TRBJ2-7; D tentatively reads TRBD1 or TRBD2 (5 bases each). CDR3 length: 14 residues. Germline values: CDR1 LGHNA, CDR2 YSLEER. V dropped 2 bases and J dropped 6 bases, with 14 bases sitting between them. CDR3 nucleotide sequence: TGCGCCAGCAGCCAATCCTCAGGGAGCATCGAGCAGTACTTC. As protein: CASSQSSGSIEQYF.

This clonotype was seen at least ten times. The V gene is TRBV7-2, the J gene TRBJ2-1, with 7 bases matching TRBD2. V was clipped by 1 base and J by 3 bases; unmatched bases: 6. CDR1 and CDR2 from the germline V gene are SGHTA and FQGNSA. CDR3 length: 16 residues. The CDR3 nucleotides read TGTGCCAGCAGCTTAGATGTTAGCGGGTTCTACAATGAGCAGTTCTTC. Translated, it gives CASSLDVSGFYNEQFF.

This clonotype was recorded at least ten times. The rearrangement links TRBV30 to TRBJ2-2; TRBD1 aligns across 8 bases. The CDR3 runs to 14 residues. V trimming: 8 bases; J trimming: 0 bases; junction bases outside the gene matches: 5. Germline V gives CDR1 GTSNPN, CDR2 SVGIG (reference sequence). The CDR3 DNA reads as TGTGCCGGACAGGGATTAACGAACACCGGGGAGCTGTTTTTT. This encodes CAGQGLTNTGELFF.

A note on this clonotype: The junction differs from germline at one of its ends, possibly a read error. The chain is built from TRBV9 and TRBJ2-7, with 10 bases identical to TRBD1. Looked up from germline, CDR1 is SGDLS and CDR2 is YYNGEE. This CDR3 has 15 amino acids. Here the CDR3 reads CANSAVGDRGYEQYF. The CDR3 DNA sequence: TGTGCCAACAGCGCCGTAGGGGACAGGGGCTACGAGCAGTACTTC.

This clonotype was seen a handful of times. The rearrangement links TRBV6-2 or TRBV6-3 to TRBJ2-1, with 8 bases lining up with TRBD2. Germline loops: CDR1 MNHEY, CDR2 SVGEGT. J lost 6 bases, V lost 7 bases, and 5 bases had no gene match. The CDR3 totals 13 residues. DNA for the CDR3: TGTGCCAGCACTGGACTAGCCTCCAATGAGCAGTTCTTC. This gives the protein CASTGLASNEQFF.

At least ten counts were recorded for this clonotype. V is TRBV7-2 and J is TRBJ2-1; D is ambiguous. The germline V gene has CDR1 SGHTA and CDR2 FQGNSA. V was cut by 4 bases and J by 5 bases, with 6 bases left in between. The CDR3 sequence is 12 residues long. In DNA form, the CDR3 reads TGTGCCAGCAGCTCCCGGCACAATGAGCAGTTCTTC. Its protein is CASSSRHNEQFF.

This clonotype was recorded many times. J is TRBJ2-2 and V is TRBV27; the match to TRBD2 covers 8 bases. The junction had 7 bases not matched to a gene; V was cut back by 1 base and J by 6 bases. This CDR3 has 16 residues. Per the germline V gene, CDR1 is MNHEY and CDR2 is SMNVEV (reference sequence). The CDR3 loop reads CASSLLGGLESGELFF. CDR3 in DNA: TGTGCCAGCAGTTTATTGGGGGGACTAGAATCCGGGGAGCTGTTTTTT.

This clonotype has a count of ten or more. The chain links TRBV18 to TRBJ1-2, with D possibly being TRBD1 (5 bases). The V and J ends lost 2 bases and 6 bases respectively, with 13 bases between them. CDR3 length equals 14 residues. The germline V gene has CDR1 KGHSH and CDR2 LQKENI. The CDR3 sequence is CASSPSRGDHGYTF. In DNA form, the CDR3 reads TGTGCCAGCTCACCATCGAGGGGCGATCATGGCTACACCTTC.

This clonotype was seen more than once but under ten times. J is TRBJ1-4 and V is TRBV19; 8 positions agree with TRBD1. The trim removed 5 bases at V and 5 bases at J, leaving 7 bases unmatched. Germline CDR1 reads LNHDA; CDR2 reads SQIVND (reference sequence). CDR3 length: 15 residues. The CDR3 here is CASSPRTGLNEKLFF. The CDR3 DNA is TGTGCCAGTAGTCCACGGACAGGGCTAAATGAAAAACTGTTTTTT.

The rearrangement links TRBV12-3 or TRBV12-4 to TRBJ1-1, with D unclear. V was clipped by 7 bases and J by 3 bases, with 21 bases between them. CDR3 size: 16 residues. The CDR3 bases are TGTGCCAGCACAACTGGACCGGGGTTGGGAGACACTGAAGCTTTCTTT. Residues: CASTTGPGLGDTEAFF.

The J gene is TRBJ1-3, the V gene TRBV7-9; D remains ambiguous. The CDR3 consists of 15 residues. V shed 4 bases and J shed 9 bases, with 19 bases lying between them. Germline CDR1 SEHNR, CDR2 FQNEAQ (reference sequence). The CDR3 DNA reads as TGTGCCAGCAGCTCAGTCCTTGCGGTCCGCGGCACCATATATTTT. Translation: CASSSVLAVRGTIYF. Based on the CDR3 plus reference TRBV7-9 and TRBJ1-3, the full variable domain is DTGVSQNPRHKITKRGQNVTFRCDPISEHNRLYWYRQTLGQGPEFLTYFQNEAQLEKSRLLSDRFSAERPKGSFSTLEIQRTEQGDSAMYLCASSSVLAVRGTIYFGEGSWLTVV.

This clonotype has at least ten counts. The rearrangement joins TRBV5-1 to TRBJ2-1; D may be TRBD1 or TRBD2 (5 bases each). Germline CDR1 reads SGHRS; CDR2 reads YFSETQ. With 4 bases removed from V and 4 bases from J, the gap between germline ends came to 15 bases. The CDR3 loop spans 15 amino acids. The CDR3 region is CASSTGAARYNEQFF. As DNA, the CDR3 is TGCGCCAGCAGCACCGGGGCAGCGCGGTACAATGAGCAGTTCTTC.

The chain links TRBV9 to TRBJ2-3; TRBD2 agrees at 8 bases. This CDR3 spans 16 amino acids. Germline trimming cut 4 bases from V and 2 bases from J; bases unmatched to any gene: 9. Germline CDR1 and CDR2: SGDLS and YYNGEE. As DNA, the CDR3 is TGTGCCAGCAGCCCTAGGGTAGCGGGATCCACAGATACGCAGTATTTT. It is translated as CASSPRVAGSTDTQYF. The full variable domain, rest sourced from reference TRBV9 and TRBJ2-3, is DSGVTQTPKHLITATGQRVTLRCSPRSGDLSVYWYQQSLDQGLQFLIQYYNGEERAKGNILERFSAQQFPDLHSELNLSSLELGDSALYFCASSPRVAGSTDTQYFGPGTRLTVL.

The table lists this clonotype with many counts. Since the CDR3 does not end with the conserved phenylalanine or tryptophan, this likely comes from a read error. The DNA is omitted, as the CDR3 cannot be located on it reliably, and the CDR3 follows TCRdb's listing. The chain's CDR3 is CAISESNGPSKL. The chain joins TRBV10-3 to TRBJ2-3; TRBD2, the table's D call, lacks a check against the DNA. The CDR3 region is 12 residues in length, termini included. Germline CDR1 reads ENHRY; CDR2 reads SYGVKD.

This clonotype was recorded many times. CDR3 DNA: TGTGCCAGCATCTCTAACTGGCCCGGAGCAGGGGCAATCGCGAACACCGGGGAGCTGTTTTTT. Translation: CASISNWPGAGAIANTGELFF. The V call is TRBV7-9, the J call TRBJ2-2; TRBD1 is a possible D gene (6 bases). The CDR3 runs to 21 residues. Trimming took off 7 bases at V and 0 bases at J, with 30 bases between the two ends. Per the germline V gene, CDR1 is SEHNR and CDR2 is FQNEAQ (reference sequence).

This clonotype was detected a few times. The chain couples TRBV11-2 to TRBJ2-7; a possible D gene is TRBD2 (5 bases). V was shortened by 5 bases and J by 4 bases, with 12 bases between the two germline ends. Germline V CDR1 and CDR2: SGHAT, FQNNGV. This CDR3 is built from 13 residues. DNA of the CDR3: TGTGCCAGCAGCATCGGACTCCTATACGAGCAGTACTTC. It encodes CASSIGLLYEQYF.